This T cell receptor (beta chain) was observed in a study of T cell responses to AZD1222 COVID-19 vaccine. Overall study results and limits: Spike-specific TCR breadth and depth went up after people got two AZD1222 doses. Spike was spanned by vaccine-associated CD4 TCRs, which were dominant at 160-218 and 743-854. Baseline serology detected seropositivity in only six or seven AZD1222 recipients.

V was cut by 3 bases and J by 6 bases, with 17 bases left in between. CDR1 is DFQATT and CDR2 is SNEGSKA in the germline V gene (reference sequence). There are 14 residues in the CDR3. The table lists this clone with a count of one. Antigen: not known. TCRdb's copy holds only in-frame clones and misses some; the assay was immunoSEQ multiplex PCR. This table has about 150,000 clones, about 89% appearing once. The TCR originated in an adult who received the AZD1222 COVID-19 vaccine. The chain employs TRBV20-1 and TRBJ1-2; TRBD1 is a possible D gene (6 bases). Sequences were derived from peripheral blood, sampled 28 days after the second AZD1222 dose. The CDR3 here is CSASPARGDDGYTF. The CDR3 region has the DNA TGCAGTGCTAGTCCTGCCAGGGGCGATGATGGCTACACCTTC.